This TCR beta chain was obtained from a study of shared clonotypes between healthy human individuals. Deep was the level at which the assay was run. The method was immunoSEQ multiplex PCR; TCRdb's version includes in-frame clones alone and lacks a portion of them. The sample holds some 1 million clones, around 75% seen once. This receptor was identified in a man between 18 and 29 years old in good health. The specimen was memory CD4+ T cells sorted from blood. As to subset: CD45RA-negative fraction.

The CDR3 sequence: CASRSPGTYNSPLHF. Here the CDR3 DNA reads TGTGCCAGCAGGTCTCCGGGAACCTATAATTCACCCCTCCACTTT. The chain uses TRBV6-5 and TRBJ1-6; D unresolved. Germline lookup yields CDR1 MNHEY and CDR2 SVGAGI. Trimming pared 6 bases from V and 2 bases from J, leaving 11 bases between. The CDR3 is made up of 15 amino acids.